A single sample is the source of the 23 T cell receptor beta chains below, sequenced in a study of shared clonotypes between healthy human individuals. Sequenced by immunoSEQ multiplex PCR; TCRdb stores in-frame clones only, minus some. The data show some 500,000 clones, with 90% to 96% seen just once and nearly 0.065% held by the top ten. Sequencing was carried out using naive CD4+ T cells sorted from blood. Subset given: CD45RA+ positively selected. These receptors originate from a woman aged 25 to 39 in good health.

The chain joins TRBV27 to TRBJ2-5, with TRBD1 as a possible D gene (6 bases). The J call may be in error: the DNA end matches TRBJ2-7 better. The V gene's germline CDR1 is MNHEY and CDR2 SMNVEV (reference sequence). The CDR3 is 17 amino acids. The CDR3 region has the DNA TGTGCCAGCGCTGCCTTTGTCGGGTACAGGGCTCCCTACGAGCAGTACTTC. Amino acid sequence: CASAAFVGYRAPYEQYF.

The chain recombines TRBV9 with TRBJ2-3; D perhaps matches TRBD2 (5 bases). V lost 0 bases and J 0 bases, leaving 11 bases between the germline ends. The CDR3 covers 16 residues. From germline, CDR1 is SGDLS and CDR2 YYNGEE. Written as DNA, the CDR3 is TGTGCCAGCAGCGTAGGAAGGAGGATTAGCACAGATACGCAGTATTTT. Its translation is CASSVGRRISTDTQYF. Full variable domain (missing parts from reference TRBV9 and TRBJ2-3): DSGVTQTPKHLITATGQRVTLRCSPRSGDLSVYWYQQSLDQGLQFLIQYYNGEERAKGNILERFSAQQFPDLHSELNLSSLELGDSALYFCASSVGRRISTDTQYFGPGTRLTVL.

V is TRBV9 and J is TRBJ2-3; D tentatively fits TRBD1 or TRBD2 (6 bases each). Germline V gene lookup returns CDR1 SGDLS and CDR2 YYNGEE. V lost 0 bases and J 8 bases, leaving 13 bases between the germline ends. The CDR3 covers 14 residues. The DNA for the CDR3 is TGTGCCAGCAGCGTAGCGAACGGAGGGGGTACGCAGTATTTT. Its translation is CASSVANGGGTQYF.

The rearrangement links TRBV19 to TRBJ2-7; D might be TRBD2 (6 bases). Trimming removed 0 bases at V and 0 bases at J, with 12 bases between. CDR3 length: 16 residues. Germline V lookup: CDR1 LNHDA, CDR2 SQIVND (reference sequence). The CDR3 spells CASSIDRDSSSYEQYF. DNA of the CDR3: TGTGCCAGTAGTATAGACCGGGACTCCAGCTCCTACGAGCAGTACTTC.

V usage is TRBV5-4 and J usage is TRBJ1-6; no definite D call. Germline CDR1 reads SGHNT; CDR2 reads YYREEE (reference sequence). The CDR3 is made up of 12 amino acids. The V gene lost 1 base and the J gene lost 10 bases, with 6 bases spanning the gap. This CDR3 is CASSLFRSPLHF. The CDR3, as DNA: TGTGCCAGCAGCTTGTTCCGGTCACCCCTCCACTTT.

A single count supports this clone. J is TRBJ1-2 and V is TRBV6-1; D is perhaps TRBD1 (5 bases). Germline V CDR1 and CDR2: MNHNS, SASEGT. The CDR3 length is 15 residues. The germline V and J ends were trimmed by 1 base and 3 bases, with 12 bases remaining between them. The CDR3 region is CASSEVGREDYGYTF. CDR3 bases: TGTGCCAGCAGTGAAGTGGGCAGGGAGGACTATGGCTACACCTTC.

This chain joins TRBV4-2 and TRBJ2-5; no clear D gene. Between the trimmed V and J ends, which lost 1 base and 0 bases, there was a span of 9 bases. Looked up from germline, CDR1 is LGHNA and CDR2 is YNFKEQ. This CDR3 has 15 residues. The CDR3 DNA reads TGTGCCAGCAGCCAAGTTTTGGCTCACCAAGAGACCCAGTACTTC. Its translation: CASSQVLAHQETQYF.

The gene calls are TRBV1 and TRBJ2-1; the table calls TRBD2, which could not be checked here. TRBV1 is a pseudogene. The CDR3 loop spans 16 amino acids. This CDR3 is CTSSRTGTSGSNEQFF. CDR3 bases: TGCACCAGCAGCCGGACCGGGACTAGCGGGAGCAATGAGCAGTTCTTC.

This clone has only one observation. CDR3 region: CAISEVNSNYGYTF. DNA for the CDR3: TGTGCCATCAGTGAAGTCAATAGTAACTATGGCTACACCTTC. The rearrangement links TRBV10-3 to TRBJ1-2; the D is unclear. The CDR3 runs to 14 residues. V lost 3 bases to trimming and J lost 1 base, with 9 bases between them. Germline CDR1 reads ENHRY; CDR2 reads SYGVKD.

The gene calls are TRBV14 and TRBJ1-6, with D uncertain. This CDR3 is built from 14 residues. V lost 0 bases and J lost 9, with 9 bases in between. Per the germline V gene, CDR1 is SGHDN and CDR2 is FVKESK. This chain's CDR3 is CASSQELLGSPLHF. In DNA form, the CDR3 reads TGTGCCAGCAGCCAAGAGTTATTGGGTTCACCCCTCCACTTT.

The gene calls are TRBV5-4 and TRBJ2-7; 9 bases align to TRBD2. V was pared by 2 bases and J by 7 bases, with 10 bases of the junction left unmatched. Germline V lookup: CDR1 SGHNT, CDR2 YYREEE (reference sequence). The CDR3 totals 15 residues. The CDR3 bases are TGTGCCAGCAGCTTTTCGACTAGCGGATTACGAGAGCAGTACTTC. It codes for CASSFSTSGLREQYF.

The chain links TRBV4-1 to TRBJ1-5; 10 nucleotides line up with TRBD1. Germline CDR1 MGHRA, CDR2 YSYEKL. The CDR3 loop spans 16 amino acids. The V segment lost 1 base and the J segment 5 bases; nucleotides outside the gene matches: 5. The CDR3 here is CASSQGPGQGYQPQHF. The CDR3 DNA reads as TGCGCCAGCAGCCAAGGCCCGGGACAGGGGTATCAGCCCCAGCATTTT.

The chain has TRBV6-6 and TRBJ2-1, with D perhaps matching TRBD2 (5 bases). Trimming removed 0 bases from V and 8 bases from J, with 11 bases in between. The CDR3 covers 14 residues. Germline V gene data show CDR1 as MNHNY and CDR2 as SVGAGI (reference sequence). The CDR3 loop reads CASSYSGLAYEQFF. The CDR3 DNA is TGTGCCAGCAGTTACTCAGGTCTAGCCTATGAGCAGTTCTTC.

A single count supports this clone. The genes are TRBV11-2 and TRBJ2-1, with 11 bases matching TRBD2. The CDR3 contains 16 residues. CDR1 SGHAT and CDR2 FQNNGV come from the germline V gene. With V trimmed by 0 bases and J by 8 bases, 6 bases remained unmatched. CDR3 sequence reads: CASSLELAGGPYEQFF. The CDR3, as DNA: TGTGCCAGCAGCTTAGAGTTAGCGGGAGGGCCTTATGAGCAGTTCTTC.

With regard to this clone: Other DNA sequences within the sample encode an identical CDR3. The chain joins TRBV28 to TRBJ2-3; D gene uncertain. The length of the CDR3 is 13 residues. CDR1 and CDR2 (germline): MDHEN, SYDVKM. Trimming shortened V by 5 bases and J by 0 bases, and 6 bases separated the two germline ends. Written as DNA, the CDR3 is TGTGCCAGCAGTCCCACTAGCACAGATACGCAGTATTTT. Amino acids: CASSPTSTDTQYF.

The J gene is TRBJ1-4, the V gene TRBV6-6, with D hard to call. This CDR3 spans 10 amino acids. Germline loops: CDR1 MNHNY, CDR2 SVGAGI (reference sequence). Trimming removed 8 bases from V and 7 bases from J, with 5 bases in between. In DNA form, the CDR3 reads TGTGCCAGCGGTGGTGAAAAACTGTTTTTT. Translation: CASGGEKLFF.

The genes are TRBV4-1 and TRBJ2-7; D gene unclear. Trimming shortened V by 4 bases and J by 2 bases, and 15 bases separated the two germline ends. Germline lookup yields CDR1 MGHRA and CDR2 YSYEKL. CDR3 length: 15 amino acids. This chain's CDR3 is CASSLSGQRPYEQYF. The CDR3 DNA follows: TGCGCCAGCAGCCTCTCCGGGCAGCGCCCCTACGAGCAGTACTTC.

The chain recombines TRBV7-3 with TRBJ2-2, with 12 positions matching TRBD2. V gave up 3 bases and J gave up 5 bases; unmatched junction bases: 1. This CDR3 contains 15 residues. Germline V gene data show CDR1 as SGHTA and CDR2 as FQGTGA. CDR3 amino acids: CASSFGTSGTGELFF. Written as DNA, the CDR3 is TGTGCCAGCAGCTTTGGGACTAGCGGGACCGGGGAGCTGTTTTTT.

The V and J genes are TRBV2 and TRBJ2-3; D unclear. The V end was cut by 5 bases, the J end by 5 bases, with 14 bases between. In germline, CDR1 is SNHLY, CDR2 FYNNEI. The length of the CDR3 is 14 residues. The CDR3 sequence: CASSFRSSQDTQYF. The CDR3 DNA reads TGTGCCAGCAGTTTTAGGAGCAGTCAAGATACGCAGTATTTT.

J is TRBJ1-3 and V is TRBV5-1; tentatively, D is TRBD1 (5 bases). The germline V and J ends were trimmed by 0 bases and 4 bases, with 14 bases remaining between them. The CDR3 covers 16 residues. Germline CDR1 SGHRS, CDR2 YFSETQ. The CDR3 sequence is CASSLGGQRAGNTIYF. DNA for the CDR3: TGCGCCAGCAGCTTGGGCGGACAACGAGCGGGAAACACCATATATTTT. Looking up the rest from reference TRBV5-1 and TRBJ1-3 gives the full variable domain: KAGVTQTPRYLIKTRGQQVTLSCSPISGHRSVSWYQQTPGQGLQFLFEYFSETQRNKGNFPGRFSGRQFSNSRSEMNVSTLELGDSALYLCASSLGGQRAGNTIYFGEGSWLTVV.

The chain has TRBV28 and TRBJ2-7; 8 bases match TRBD1. The V gene's germline CDR1 is MDHEN and CDR2 SYDVKM. The CDR3 covers 14 residues. Trimming cost V 6 bases and J 12 bases; bases outside gene matches: 16. The DNA for the CDR3 is TGTGCCAGCAGCCCCCATGACAGGGGCCTCCGGTTGTACTTC. This translates into CASSPHDRGLRLYF.

The chain couples TRBV19 to TRBJ2-4, with TRBD2 matching 10 bases. J gave up 8 bases and V 7 bases, and 17 bases lay outside the gene matches. CDR3 length: 17 amino acids. CDR1 is LNHDA and CDR2 is SQIVND in the germline V gene (reference sequence). Here the CDR3 DNA reads TGTGCCAGTACAGGGACTAGCGCGAACCCCTCTCCGTACATTCAGTACTTC. Its protein product is CASTGTSANPSPYIQYF.

V and J are TRBV6-1 and TRBJ1-1, with a weak D call TRBD1 (5 bases). Germline V gene data show CDR1 as MNHNS and CDR2 as SASEGT. V was shortened by 2 bases and J by 2 bases, with 6 bases between the two germline ends. The CDR3 loop spans 13 amino acids. The CDR3 DNA sequence: TGTGCCAGCAGTGAATGGGGCAACACTGAAGCTTTCTTT. This encodes CASSEWGNTEAFF.